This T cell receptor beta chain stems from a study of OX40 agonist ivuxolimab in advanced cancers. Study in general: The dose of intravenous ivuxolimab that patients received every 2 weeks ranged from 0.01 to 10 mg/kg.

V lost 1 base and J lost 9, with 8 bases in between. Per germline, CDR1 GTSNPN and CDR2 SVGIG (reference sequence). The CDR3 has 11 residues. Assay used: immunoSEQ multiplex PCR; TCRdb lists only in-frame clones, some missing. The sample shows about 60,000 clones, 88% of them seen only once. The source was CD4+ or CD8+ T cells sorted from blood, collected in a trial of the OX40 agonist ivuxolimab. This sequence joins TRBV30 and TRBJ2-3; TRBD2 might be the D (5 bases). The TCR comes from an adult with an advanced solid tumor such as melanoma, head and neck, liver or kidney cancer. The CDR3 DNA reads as TGTGCCTGGAGTGGAGGGTGGACGCAGTATTTT. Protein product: CAWSGGWTQYF.